This TCR delta chain was retrieved from a study of γδ T cells in repeated Plasmodium falciparum infection. Study details: Malian children with intense seasonal malaria exposure were compared with matched Australian children. Notes on the study in general: Malian donors came from one small rural village, predominantly one ethnic group. Compared with Australian children, Malian Vdelta2-negative repertoires seemed more clonal, less diverse, less shared.

CDR3 size: 13 residues. Germline loops: CDR1 TSWWSYY, CDR2 QGS. In its sample, this clone was seen a few times. Its antigen remains unknown. This is likely an artifact of a read error, given a far larger clone one base away. This specimen includes other DNA sequences encoding the same CDR3. Gammadelta T cells were flow-sorted from PBMC into Vgamma9/Vdelta2+ and Vdelta2-negative populations for bulk analysis. TCRdb ran CATT on the multiplex PCR reads. This sample yields 53,000 or so delta-chain clones, of which roughly 2% are seen a single time; roughly a quarter belongs to the top ten. V and J are TRDV1 and TRDJ1; D not certain. TCRdb records no J gene; here it was assigned by comparing the DNA to germline. The receptor's source is a pool of human donors (malaria-infected and uninfected, not separated). Sequences were obtained from gamma-delta T cells from blood. CDR3 protein: CALTLSDTDKLIF. CDR3 coding DNA: TGTGCTCTTACTCTTTCCGACACTGATAAACTCATCTTT.